The 2 T cell receptor beta chains in this list originate from one sample, sequenced in a study of Tregs in tolerant kidney transplant recipients. The method was immunoSEQ multiplex PCR; TCRdb's version includes in-frame clones alone and lacks a portion of them. The table has over 50,000 clones, 80% to 90% seen once. The sample here was Tregs from blood, taken before the transplant. These TCRs come from a human donor who received a combined kidney and bone marrow transplant.

This CDR3 is CSARGGGAAFF. In DNA form, the CDR3 reads TGCAGTGCTAGAGGAGGAGGGGCTGCTTTCTTT. This chain uses TRBV20-1 with TRBJ1-1, with a possible D match to TRBD1 (5 bases). The V gene's germline CDR1 is DFQATT and CDR2 SNEGSKA (reference sequence). The CDR3 totals 11 residues. V lost 1 base and J lost 11, with 11 bases in between.

This rearrangement joins TRBV2 to TRBJ2-1; 7 nucleotides align to TRBD1. The V gene's germline CDR1 is SNHLY and CDR2 FYNNEI. The CDR3 has 13 residues. V lost 6 bases, J lost 5 bases, and 4 bases stayed unmatched. CDR3 nucleotide sequence: TGTGCCAGCAGGGCAGGGGGTAACAATGAGCAGTTCTTC. Its protein is CASRAGGNNEQFF.